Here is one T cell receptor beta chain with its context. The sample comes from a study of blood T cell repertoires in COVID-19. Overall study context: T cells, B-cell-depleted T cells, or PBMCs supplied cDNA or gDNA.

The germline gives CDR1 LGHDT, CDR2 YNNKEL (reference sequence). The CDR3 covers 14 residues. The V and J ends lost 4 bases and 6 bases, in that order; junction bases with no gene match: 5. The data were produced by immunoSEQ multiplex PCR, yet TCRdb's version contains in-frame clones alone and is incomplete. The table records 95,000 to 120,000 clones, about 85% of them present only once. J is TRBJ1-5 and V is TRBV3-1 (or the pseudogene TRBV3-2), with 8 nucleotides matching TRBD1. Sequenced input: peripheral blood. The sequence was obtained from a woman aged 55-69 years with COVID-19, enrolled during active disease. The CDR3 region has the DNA TGTGCCAGCAGCCTGGACAGGGTTCGTCAGCCCCAGCATTTT. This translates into CASSLDRVRQPQHF.